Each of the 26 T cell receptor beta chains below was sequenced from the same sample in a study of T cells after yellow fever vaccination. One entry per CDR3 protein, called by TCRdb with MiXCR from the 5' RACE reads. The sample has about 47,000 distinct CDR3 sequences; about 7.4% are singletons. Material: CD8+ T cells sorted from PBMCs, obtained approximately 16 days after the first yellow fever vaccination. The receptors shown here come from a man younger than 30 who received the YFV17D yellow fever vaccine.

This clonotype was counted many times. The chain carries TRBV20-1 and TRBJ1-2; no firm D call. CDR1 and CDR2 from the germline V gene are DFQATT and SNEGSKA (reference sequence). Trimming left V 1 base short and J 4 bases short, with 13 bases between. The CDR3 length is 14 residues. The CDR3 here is CSARGSAVSYGYTF. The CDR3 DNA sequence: TGCAGTGCTAGAGGATCGGCAGTTAGCTATGGCTACACCTTC.

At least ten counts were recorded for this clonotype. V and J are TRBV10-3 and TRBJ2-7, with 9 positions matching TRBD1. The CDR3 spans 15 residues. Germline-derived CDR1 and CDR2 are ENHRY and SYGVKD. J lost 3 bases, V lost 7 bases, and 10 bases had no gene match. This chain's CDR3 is CAITQDWDRDYEQYV. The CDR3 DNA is TGTGCCATCACCCAGGATTGGGACAGGGACTACGAGCAGTACGTC.

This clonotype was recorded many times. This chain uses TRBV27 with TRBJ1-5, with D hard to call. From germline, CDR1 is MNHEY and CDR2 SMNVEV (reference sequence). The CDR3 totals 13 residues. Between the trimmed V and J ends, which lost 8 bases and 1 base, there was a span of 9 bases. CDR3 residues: CASCMGSNQPQHF. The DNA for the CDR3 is TGTGCCAGCTGTATGGGCAGCAATCAGCCCCAGCATTTT.

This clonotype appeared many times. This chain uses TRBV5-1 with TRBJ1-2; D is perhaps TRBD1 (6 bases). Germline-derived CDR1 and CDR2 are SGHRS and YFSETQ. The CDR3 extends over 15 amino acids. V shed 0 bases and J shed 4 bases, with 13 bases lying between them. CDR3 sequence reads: CASSLDGGRGYGYTF. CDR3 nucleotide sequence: TGCGCCAGCAGCTTGGATGGGGGGCGAGGCTATGGCTACACCTTC. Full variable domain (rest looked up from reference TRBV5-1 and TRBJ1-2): KAGVTQTPRYLIKTRGQQVTLSCSPISGHRSVSWYQQTPGQGLQFLFEYFSETQRNKGNFPGRFSGRQFSNSRSEMNVSTLELGDSALYLCASSLDGGRGYGYTFGSGTRLTVV.

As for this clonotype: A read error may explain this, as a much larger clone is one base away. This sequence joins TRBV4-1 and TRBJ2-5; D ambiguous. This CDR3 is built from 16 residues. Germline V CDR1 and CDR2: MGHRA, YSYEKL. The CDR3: CGSSPSRNLYQETQYF. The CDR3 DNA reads TGCGGCAGCAGCCCAAGCCGAAATTTGTACCAAGAGACCCAGTACTTC.

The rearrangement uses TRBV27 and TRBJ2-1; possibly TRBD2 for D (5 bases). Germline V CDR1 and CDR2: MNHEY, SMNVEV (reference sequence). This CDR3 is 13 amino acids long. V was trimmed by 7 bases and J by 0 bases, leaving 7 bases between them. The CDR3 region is CASTSGSYNEQFF. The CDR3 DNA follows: TGTGCCAGCACGAGCGGCTCCTACAATGAGCAGTTCTTC.

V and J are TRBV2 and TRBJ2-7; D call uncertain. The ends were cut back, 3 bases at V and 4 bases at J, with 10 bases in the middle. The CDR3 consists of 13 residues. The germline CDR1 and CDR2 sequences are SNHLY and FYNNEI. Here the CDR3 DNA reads TGTGCCAGCAGTGAGGCTACCTTTTACGAGCAGTACTTC. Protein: CASSEATFYEQYF.

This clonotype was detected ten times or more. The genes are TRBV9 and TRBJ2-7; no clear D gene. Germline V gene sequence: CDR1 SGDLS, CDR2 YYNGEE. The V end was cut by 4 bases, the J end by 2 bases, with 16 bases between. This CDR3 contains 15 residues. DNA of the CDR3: TGTGCCAGCAGCTCGGAAGCAGGTGTTGCCTACGAGCAGTACTTC. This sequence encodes CASSSEAGVAYEQYF.

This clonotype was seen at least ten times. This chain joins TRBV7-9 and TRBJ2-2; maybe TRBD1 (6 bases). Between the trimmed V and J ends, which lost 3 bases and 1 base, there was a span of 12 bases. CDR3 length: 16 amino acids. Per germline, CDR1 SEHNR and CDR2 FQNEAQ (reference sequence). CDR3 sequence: CASSLTGTQNTGELFF. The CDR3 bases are TGTGCCAGCAGCTTGACCGGGACACAGAACACCGGGGAGCTGTTTTTT.

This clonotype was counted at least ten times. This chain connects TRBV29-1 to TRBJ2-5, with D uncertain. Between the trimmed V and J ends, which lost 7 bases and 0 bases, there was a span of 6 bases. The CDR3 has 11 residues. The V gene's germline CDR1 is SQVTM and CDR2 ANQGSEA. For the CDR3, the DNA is TGCAGCGGCCAGCACCAAGAGACCCAGTACTTC. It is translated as CSGQHQETQYF.

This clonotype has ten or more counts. CDR3 sequence reads: CASSYSTGEGANTGELFF. The CDR3 coding sequence is TGTGCCAGCAGTTACTCCACGGGGGAGGGTGCGAACACCGGGGAGCTGTTTTTT. V usage is TRBV6-5 and J usage is TRBJ2-2, with 7 bases matching TRBD2. The CDR3 extends over 18 amino acids. CDR1 is MNHEY and CDR2 is SVGAGI in the germline V gene. The ends lost 0 bases at V and 0 bases at J; junction bases unmatched: 7.

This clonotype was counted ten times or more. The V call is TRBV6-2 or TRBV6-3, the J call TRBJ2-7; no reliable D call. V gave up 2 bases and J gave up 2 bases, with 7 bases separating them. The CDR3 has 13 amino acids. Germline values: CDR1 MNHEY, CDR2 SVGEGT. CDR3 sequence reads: CASSYAGPYEQYF. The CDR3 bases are TGTGCCAGCAGTTACGCCGGACCCTACGAGCAGTACTTC.

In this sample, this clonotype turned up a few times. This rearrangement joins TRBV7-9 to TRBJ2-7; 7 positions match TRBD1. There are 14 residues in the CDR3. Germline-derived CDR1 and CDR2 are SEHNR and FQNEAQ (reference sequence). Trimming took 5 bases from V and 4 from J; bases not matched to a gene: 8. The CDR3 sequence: CASSTFEQGYEQYF. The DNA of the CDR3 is TGTGCCAGCAGCACCTTCGAACAGGGGTACGAGCAGTACTTC.

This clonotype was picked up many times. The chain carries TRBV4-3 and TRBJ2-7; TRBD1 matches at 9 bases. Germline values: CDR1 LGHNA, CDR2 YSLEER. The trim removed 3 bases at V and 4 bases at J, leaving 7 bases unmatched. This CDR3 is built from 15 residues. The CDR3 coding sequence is TGCGCCAGCAGCCAGGACGGGACAGGGCGTTACGAGCAGTACTTC. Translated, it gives CASSQDGTGRYEQYF.

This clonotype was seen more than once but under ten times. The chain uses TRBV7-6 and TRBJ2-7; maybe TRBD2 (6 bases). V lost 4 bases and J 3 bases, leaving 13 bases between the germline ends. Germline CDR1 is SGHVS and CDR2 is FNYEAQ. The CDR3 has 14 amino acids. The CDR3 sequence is CASSSRPGDYEQYV. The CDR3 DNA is TGTGCCAGCAGCTCCCGGCCGGGGGACTACGAGCAGTACGTC.

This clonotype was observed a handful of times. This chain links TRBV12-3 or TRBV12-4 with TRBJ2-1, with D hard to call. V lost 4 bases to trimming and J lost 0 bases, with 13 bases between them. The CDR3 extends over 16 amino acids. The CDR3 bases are TGTGCCAGCAGTTGGGATCATCCCAGCTCCTACAATGAGCAGTTCTTC. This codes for CASSWDHPSSYNEQFF.

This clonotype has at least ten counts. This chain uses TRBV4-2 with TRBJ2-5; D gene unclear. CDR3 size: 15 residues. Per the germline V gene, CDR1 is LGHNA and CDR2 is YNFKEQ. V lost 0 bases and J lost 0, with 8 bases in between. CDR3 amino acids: CASSQDKEYQETQYF. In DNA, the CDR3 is TGTGCCAGCAGCCAAGATAAAGAGTACCAAGAGACCCAGTACTTC.

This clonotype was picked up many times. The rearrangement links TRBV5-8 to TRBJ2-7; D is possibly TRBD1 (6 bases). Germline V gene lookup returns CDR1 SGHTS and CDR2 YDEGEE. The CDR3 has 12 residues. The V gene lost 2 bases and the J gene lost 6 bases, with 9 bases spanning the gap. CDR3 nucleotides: TGTGCCAGCAGCTTAAACAGGGTCGAGCAGTACTTC. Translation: CASSLNRVEQYF. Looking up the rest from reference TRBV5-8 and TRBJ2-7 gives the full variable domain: EAGVTQSPTHLIKTRGQQATLRCSPISGHTSVYWYQQALGLGLQFLLWYDEGEERNRGNFPPRFSGRQFPNYSSELNVNALELEDSALYLCASSLNRVEQYFGPGTRLTVT.

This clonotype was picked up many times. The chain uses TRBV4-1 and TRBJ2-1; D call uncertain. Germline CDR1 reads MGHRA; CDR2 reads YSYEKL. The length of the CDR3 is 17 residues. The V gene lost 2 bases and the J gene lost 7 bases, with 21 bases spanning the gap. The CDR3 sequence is CASSQPSLSRVPNEQFF. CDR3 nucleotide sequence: TGCGCCAGCAGCCAACCTTCCTTATCTCGGGTACCTAATGAGCAGTTCTTC.

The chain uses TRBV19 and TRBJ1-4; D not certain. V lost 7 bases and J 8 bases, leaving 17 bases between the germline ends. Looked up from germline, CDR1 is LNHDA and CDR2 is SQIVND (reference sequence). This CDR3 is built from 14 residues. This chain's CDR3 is CASKWRLGPEKLFF. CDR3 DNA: TGTGCCAGTAAGTGGCGTCTCGGCCCCGAAAAACTGTTTTTT.

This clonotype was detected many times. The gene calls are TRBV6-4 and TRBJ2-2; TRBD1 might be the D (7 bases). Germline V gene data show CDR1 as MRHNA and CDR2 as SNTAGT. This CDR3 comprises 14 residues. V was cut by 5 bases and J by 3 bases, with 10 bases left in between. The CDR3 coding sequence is TGTGCCAGCAGTCAGGGGGGATACACCGGGGAGCTGTTTTTT. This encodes CASSQGGYTGELFF.

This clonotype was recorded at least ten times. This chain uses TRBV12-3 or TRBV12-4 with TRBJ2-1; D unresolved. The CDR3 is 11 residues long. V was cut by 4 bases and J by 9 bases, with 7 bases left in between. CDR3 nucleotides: TGTGCCAGCAGTTCCGGCCGTGAGCAGTTCTTC. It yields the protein CASSSGREQFF.

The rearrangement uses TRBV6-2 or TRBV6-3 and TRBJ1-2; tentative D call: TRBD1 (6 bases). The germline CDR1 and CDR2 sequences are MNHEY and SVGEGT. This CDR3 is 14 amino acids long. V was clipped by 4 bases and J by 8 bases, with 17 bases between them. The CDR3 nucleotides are TGTGCCAGCAGTTCCATGGACAGCTTAGTGGGCTACACCTTC. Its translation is CASSSMDSLVGYTF.

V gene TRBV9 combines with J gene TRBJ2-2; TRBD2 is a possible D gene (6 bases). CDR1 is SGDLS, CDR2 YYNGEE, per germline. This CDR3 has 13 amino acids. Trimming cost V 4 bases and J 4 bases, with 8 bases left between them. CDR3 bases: TGTGCCAGCAGCTACGGGGGCACCGGGGAGCTGTTTTTT. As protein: CASSYGGTGELFF.

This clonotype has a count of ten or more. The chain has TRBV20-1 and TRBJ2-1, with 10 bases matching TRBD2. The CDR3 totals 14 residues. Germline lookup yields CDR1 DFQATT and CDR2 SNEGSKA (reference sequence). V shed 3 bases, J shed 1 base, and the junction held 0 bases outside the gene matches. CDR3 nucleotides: TGCAGTGCTAGGACTAGCGGGTCCTACAATGAGCAGTTCTTC. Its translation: CSARTSGSYNEQFF.

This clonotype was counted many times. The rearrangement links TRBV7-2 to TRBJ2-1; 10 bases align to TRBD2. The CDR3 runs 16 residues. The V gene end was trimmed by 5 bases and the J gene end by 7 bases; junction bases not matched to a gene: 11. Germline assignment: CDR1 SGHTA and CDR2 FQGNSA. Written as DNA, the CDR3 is TGTGCCAGCAGCGAACAGAGCGGGGGGGCGGGTAATGAGCAGTTCTTC. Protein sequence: CASSEQSGGAGNEQFF.